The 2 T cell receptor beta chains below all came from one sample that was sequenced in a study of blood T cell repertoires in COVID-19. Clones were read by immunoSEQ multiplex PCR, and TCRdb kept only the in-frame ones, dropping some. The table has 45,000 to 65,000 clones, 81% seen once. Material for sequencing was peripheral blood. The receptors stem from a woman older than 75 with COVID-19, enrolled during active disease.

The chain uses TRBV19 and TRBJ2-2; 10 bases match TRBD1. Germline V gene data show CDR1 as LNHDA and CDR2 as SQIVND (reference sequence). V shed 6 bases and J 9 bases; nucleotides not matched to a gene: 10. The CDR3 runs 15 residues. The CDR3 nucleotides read TGTGCCAGTAGGGACGGACAGGGGGGTTTCCGGGAGCTGTTTTTT. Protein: CASRDGQGGFRELFF.

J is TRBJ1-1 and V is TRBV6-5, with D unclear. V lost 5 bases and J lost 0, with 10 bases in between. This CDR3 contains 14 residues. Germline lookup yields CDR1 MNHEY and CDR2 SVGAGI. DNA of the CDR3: TGTGCCAGCAGTCACAGTAATTTGAACACTGAAGCTTTCTTT. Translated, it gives CASSHSNLNTEAFF.